This TCR beta chain stems from a study of blood T cell repertoires in COVID-19. In the study overall: T cells, B-cell-depleted T cells, or PBMCs provided the cDNA or gDNA that served as material.

The CDR3 is 15 amino acids. CDR1 and CDR2 (germline): LGHDT, YNNKEL (reference sequence). Trimming took off 0 bases at V and 3 bases at J, with 11 bases between the two ends. Sequencing was performed with immunoSEQ multiplex PCR; in TCRdb, only in-frame clones are kept and a portion is missing. The sample records 25,000 to 35,000 clones, 84% being singletons. The sample was peripheral blood. This clonotype originated in a man in his sixties or seventies with active COVID-19. The J gene is TRBJ1-2, the V gene TRBV3-1 (or the pseudogene TRBV3-2), with D maybe TRBD1 (5 bases). The chain's CDR3 is CASSQEGRVYYGYTF. In DNA form, the CDR3 reads TGTGCCAGCAGCCAAGAGGGCAGGGTGTACTATGGCTACACCTTC.